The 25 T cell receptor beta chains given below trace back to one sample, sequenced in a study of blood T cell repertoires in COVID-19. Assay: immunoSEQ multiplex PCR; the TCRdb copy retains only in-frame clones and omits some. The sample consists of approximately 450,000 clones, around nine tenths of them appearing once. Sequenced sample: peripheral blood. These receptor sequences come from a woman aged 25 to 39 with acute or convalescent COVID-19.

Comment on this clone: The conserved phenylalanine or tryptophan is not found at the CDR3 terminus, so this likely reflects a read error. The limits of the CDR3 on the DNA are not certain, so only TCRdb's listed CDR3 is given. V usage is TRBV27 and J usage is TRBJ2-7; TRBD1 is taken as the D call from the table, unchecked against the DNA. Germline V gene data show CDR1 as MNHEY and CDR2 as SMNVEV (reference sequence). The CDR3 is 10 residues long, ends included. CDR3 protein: CASSADRGQG.

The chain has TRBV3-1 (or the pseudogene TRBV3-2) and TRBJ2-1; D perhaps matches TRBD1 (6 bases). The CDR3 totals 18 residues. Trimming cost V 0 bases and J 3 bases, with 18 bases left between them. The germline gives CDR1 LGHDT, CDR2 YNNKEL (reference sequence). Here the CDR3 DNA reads TGTGCCAGCAGCCAAGATCGGGTAGGGGGAAGGTTCTACAATGAGCAGTTCTTC. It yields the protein CASSQDRVGGRFYNEQFF.

The DNA of the CDR3 is TGTGCCAGCAGTGGGACTCCGGTTGCTCAAGAGACCCAGTACTTC. As protein: CASSGTPVAQETQYF. The genes are TRBV2 and TRBJ2-5; D is perhaps TRBD2 (5 bases). Germline V lookup: CDR1 SNHLY, CDR2 FYNNEI. The CDR3 is 15 amino acids. V gave up 4 bases and J gave up 2 bases, with 14 bases separating them.

DNA for the CDR3: TGCGCCAGCAGCCAAGATTTCGCGGGGGGACCGGTAGGTGAGCAGTTCTTC. It yields the protein CASSQDFAGGPVGEQFF. This chain connects TRBV4-1 to TRBJ2-1; 8 bases map to TRBD2. Trimming at V came to 0 bases and at J to 9 bases, leaving 13 bases not matched to a gene. Germline lookup yields CDR1 MGHRA and CDR2 YSYEKL. CDR3 length equals 17 residues.

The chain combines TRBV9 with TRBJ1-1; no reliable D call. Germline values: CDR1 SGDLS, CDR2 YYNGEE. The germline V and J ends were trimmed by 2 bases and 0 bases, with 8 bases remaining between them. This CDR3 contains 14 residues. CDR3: CASSVAGMNTEAFF. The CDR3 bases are TGTGCCAGCAGCGTCGCCGGTATGAACACTGAAGCTTTCTTT. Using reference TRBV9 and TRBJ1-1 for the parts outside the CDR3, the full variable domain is DSGVTQTPKHLITATGQRVTLRCSPRSGDLSVYWYQQSLDQGLQFLIQYYNGEERAKGNILERFSAQQFPDLHSELNLSSLELGDSALYFCASSVAGMNTEAFFGQGTRLTVV.

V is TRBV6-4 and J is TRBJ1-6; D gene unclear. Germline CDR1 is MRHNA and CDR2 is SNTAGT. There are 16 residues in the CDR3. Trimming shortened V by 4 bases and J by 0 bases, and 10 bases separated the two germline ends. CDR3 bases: TGTGCCAGCAGTGCTGACGGACTCTCCTATAATTCACCCCTCCACTTT. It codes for CASSADGLSYNSPLHF.

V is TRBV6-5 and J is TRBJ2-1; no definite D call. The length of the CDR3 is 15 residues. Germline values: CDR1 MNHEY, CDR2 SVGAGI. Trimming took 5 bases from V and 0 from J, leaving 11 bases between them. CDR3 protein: CASSPVAYSYNEQFF. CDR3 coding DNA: TGTGCCAGCAGTCCCGTTGCCTACTCCTACAATGAGCAGTTCTTC.

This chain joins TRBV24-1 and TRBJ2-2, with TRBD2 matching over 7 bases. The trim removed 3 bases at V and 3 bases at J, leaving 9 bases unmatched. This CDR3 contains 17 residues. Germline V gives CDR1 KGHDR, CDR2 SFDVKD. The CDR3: CATSDAGGLPDTGELFF. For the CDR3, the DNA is TGTGCCACCAGTGATGCTGGGGGACTACCGGACACCGGGGAGCTGTTTTTT.

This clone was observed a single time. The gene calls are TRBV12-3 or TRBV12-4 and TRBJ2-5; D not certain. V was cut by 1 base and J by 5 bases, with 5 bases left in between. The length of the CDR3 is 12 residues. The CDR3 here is CASSLVSETQYF. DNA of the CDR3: TGTGCCAGCAGTTTAGTTTCGGAGACCCAGTACTTC.

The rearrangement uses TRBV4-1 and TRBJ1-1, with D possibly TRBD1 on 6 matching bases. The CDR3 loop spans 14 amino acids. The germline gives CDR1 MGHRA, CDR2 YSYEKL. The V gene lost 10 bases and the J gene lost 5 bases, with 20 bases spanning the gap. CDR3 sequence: CATSPEGRGTEAFF. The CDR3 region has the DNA TGCGCCACCTCCCCAGAGGGCAGGGGTACTGAAGCTTTCTTT.

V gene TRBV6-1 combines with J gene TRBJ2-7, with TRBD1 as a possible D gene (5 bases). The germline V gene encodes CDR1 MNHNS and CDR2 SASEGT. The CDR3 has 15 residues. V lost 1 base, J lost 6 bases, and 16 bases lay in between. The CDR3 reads CASSEEAVGAAEQYF. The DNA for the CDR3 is TGTGCCAGCAGTGAAGAAGCCGTAGGGGCTGCCGAGCAGTACTTC.

The CDR3 region has the DNA TGTGCCAGCAGTTTCAGTACAGGGGTGGAGAACACTGAAGCTTTCTTT. Protein: CASSFSTGVENTEAFF. The chain uses TRBV27 and TRBJ1-1; 7 bases are shared with TRBD1. Germline V gene sequence: CDR1 MNHEY, CDR2 SMNVEV (reference sequence). Trimming removed 3 bases from V and 1 base from J; junction bases left unmatched: 8. The CDR3 is 16 residues long.

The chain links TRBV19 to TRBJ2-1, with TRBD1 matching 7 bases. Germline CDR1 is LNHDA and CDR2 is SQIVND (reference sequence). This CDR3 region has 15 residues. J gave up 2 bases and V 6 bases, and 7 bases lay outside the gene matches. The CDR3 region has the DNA TGTGCCAGTAGATTAGAGGGGGCCGCCTACAATGAGCAGTTCTTC. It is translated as CASRLEGAAYNEQFF.

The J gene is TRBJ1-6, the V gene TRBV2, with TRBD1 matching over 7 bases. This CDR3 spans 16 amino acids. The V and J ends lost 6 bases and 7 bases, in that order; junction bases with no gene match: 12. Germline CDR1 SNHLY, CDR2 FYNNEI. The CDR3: CASRAFRQGSNSPLHF. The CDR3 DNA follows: TGTGCCAGCAGAGCCTTTCGACAGGGCAGCAATTCACCCCTCCACTTT.

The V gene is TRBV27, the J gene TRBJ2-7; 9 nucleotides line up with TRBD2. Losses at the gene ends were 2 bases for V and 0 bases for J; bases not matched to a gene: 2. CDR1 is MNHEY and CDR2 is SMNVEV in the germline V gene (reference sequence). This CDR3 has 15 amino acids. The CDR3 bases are TGTGCCAGCAGTTTACGTAGCGGGGGCTCCTACGAGCAGTACTTC. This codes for CASSLRSGGSYEQYF.

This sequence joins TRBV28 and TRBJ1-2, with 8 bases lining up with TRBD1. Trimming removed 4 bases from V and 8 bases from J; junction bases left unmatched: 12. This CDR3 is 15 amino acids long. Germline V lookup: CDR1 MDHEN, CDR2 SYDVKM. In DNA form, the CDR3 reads TGTGCCAGCAGTTACGGACAGGGTCTATATCACGGCTACACCTTC. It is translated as CASSYGQGLYHGYTF.

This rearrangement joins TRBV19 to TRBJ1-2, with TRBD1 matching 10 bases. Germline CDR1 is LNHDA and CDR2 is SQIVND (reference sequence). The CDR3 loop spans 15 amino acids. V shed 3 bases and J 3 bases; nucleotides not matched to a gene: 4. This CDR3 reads CASSIRTGGDYGYTF. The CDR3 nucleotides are TGTGCCAGTAGTATCCGGACAGGGGGGGACTATGGCTACACCTTC. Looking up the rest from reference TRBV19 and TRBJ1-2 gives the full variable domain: DGGITQSPKYLFRKEGQNVTLSCEQNLNHDAMYWYRQDPGQGLRLIYYSQIVNDFQKGDIAEGYSVSREKKESFPLTVTSAQKNPTAFYLCASSIRTGGDYGYTFGSGTRLTVV.

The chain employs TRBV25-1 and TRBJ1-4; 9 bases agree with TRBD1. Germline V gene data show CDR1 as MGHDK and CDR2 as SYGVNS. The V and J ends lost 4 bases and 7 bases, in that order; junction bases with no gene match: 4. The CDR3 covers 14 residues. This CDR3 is CASSGTGVGEKLFF. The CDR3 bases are TGTGCCAGCAGTGGGACAGGGGTAGGTGAAAAACTGTTTTTT.

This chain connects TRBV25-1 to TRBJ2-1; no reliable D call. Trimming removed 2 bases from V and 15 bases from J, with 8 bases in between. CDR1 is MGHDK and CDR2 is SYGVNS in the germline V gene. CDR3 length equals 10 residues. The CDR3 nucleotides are TGTGCCAGCAGTGAAGGGCGTTGGTTCTTC. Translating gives CASSEGRWFF. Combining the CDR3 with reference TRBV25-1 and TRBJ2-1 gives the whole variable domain EADIYQTPRYLVIGTGKKITLECSQTMGHDKMYWYQQDPGMELHLIHYSYGVNSTEKGDLSSESTVSRIRTEHFPLTLESARPSHTSQYLCASSEGRWFFGPGTRLTVL.

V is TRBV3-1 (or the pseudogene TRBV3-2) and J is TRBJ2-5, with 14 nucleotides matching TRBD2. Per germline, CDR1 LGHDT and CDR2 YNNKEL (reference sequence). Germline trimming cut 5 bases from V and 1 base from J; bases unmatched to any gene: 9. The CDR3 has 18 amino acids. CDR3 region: CASSRLAGGQRFQETQYF. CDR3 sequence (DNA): TGTGCCAGCAGCAGACTAGCGGGGGGGCAACGATTCCAAGAGACCCAGTACTTC.

The CDR3 sequence is CASSSQGNTGELFF. The CDR3 DNA sequence: TGCGCCAGCAGCTCCCAGGGTAATACCGGGGAGCTGTTTTTT. The chain is built from TRBV5-1 and TRBJ2-2; TRBD1 is a possible D gene (5 bases). The CDR3 has 14 amino acids. Germline CDR1 is SGHRS and CDR2 is YFSETQ. The ends were cut back, 3 bases at V and 5 bases at J, with 11 bases in the middle. Filled out from reference TRBV5-1 and TRBJ2-2, the complete variable domain reads KAGVTQTPRYLIKTRGQQVTLSCSPISGHRSVSWYQQTPGQGLQFLFEYFSETQRNKGNFPGRFSGRQFSNSRSEMNVSTLELGDSALYLCASSSQGNTGELFFGEGSRLTVL.

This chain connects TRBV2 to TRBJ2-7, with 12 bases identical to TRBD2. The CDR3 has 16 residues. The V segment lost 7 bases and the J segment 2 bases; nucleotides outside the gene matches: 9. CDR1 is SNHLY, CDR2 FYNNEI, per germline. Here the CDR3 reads CASNGLAGTLTYEQYF. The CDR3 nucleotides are TGTGCCAGCAATGGACTAGCGGGAACACTAACCTACGAGCAGTACTTC.

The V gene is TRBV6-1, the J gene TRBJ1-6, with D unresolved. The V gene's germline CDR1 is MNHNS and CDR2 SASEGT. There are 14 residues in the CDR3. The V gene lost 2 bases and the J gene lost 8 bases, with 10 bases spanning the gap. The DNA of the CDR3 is TGTGCCAGCAGTGAACAGTCCCGGGATTCACCCCTCCACTTT. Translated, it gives CASSEQSRDSPLHF.

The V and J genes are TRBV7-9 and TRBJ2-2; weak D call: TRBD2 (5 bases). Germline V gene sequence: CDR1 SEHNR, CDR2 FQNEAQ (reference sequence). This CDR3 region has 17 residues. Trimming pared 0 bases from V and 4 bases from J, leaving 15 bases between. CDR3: CASSLAKQIATTGELFF. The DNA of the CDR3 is TGTGCCAGCAGCTTAGCCAAACAAATAGCGACCACCGGGGAGCTGTTTTTT.

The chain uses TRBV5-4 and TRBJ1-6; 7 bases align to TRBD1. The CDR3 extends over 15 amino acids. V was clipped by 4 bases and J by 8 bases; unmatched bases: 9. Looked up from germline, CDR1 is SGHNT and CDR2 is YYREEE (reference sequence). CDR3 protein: CASSLQTGLDSPLHF. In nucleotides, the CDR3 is TGTGCCAGCAGCCTGCAGACAGGGTTGGATTCACCCCTCCACTTT.